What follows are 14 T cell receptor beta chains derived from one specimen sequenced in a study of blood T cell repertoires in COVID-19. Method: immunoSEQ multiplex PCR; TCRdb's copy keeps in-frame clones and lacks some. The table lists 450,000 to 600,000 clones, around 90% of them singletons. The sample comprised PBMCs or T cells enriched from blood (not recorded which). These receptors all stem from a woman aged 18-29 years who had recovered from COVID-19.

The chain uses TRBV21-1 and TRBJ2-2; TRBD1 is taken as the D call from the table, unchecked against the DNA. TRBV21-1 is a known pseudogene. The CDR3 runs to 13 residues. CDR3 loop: CASGTENTGELFF. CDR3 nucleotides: TGTGCCAGCGGGACAGAGAACACCGGGGAGCTGTTTTTT.

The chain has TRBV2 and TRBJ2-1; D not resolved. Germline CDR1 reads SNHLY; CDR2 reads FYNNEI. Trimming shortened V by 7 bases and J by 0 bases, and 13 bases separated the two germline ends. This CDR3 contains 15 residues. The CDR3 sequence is CASTRLTSSYNEQFF. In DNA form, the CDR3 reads TGTGCCAGCACCAGACTGACGAGCTCCTACAATGAGCAGTTCTTC.

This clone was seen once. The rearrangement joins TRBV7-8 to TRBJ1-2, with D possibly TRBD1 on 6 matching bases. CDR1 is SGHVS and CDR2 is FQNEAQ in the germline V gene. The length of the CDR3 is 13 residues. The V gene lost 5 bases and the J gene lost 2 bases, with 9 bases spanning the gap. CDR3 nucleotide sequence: TGTGCCAGCAGCAACGACAGGAACTATGGCTACACCTTC. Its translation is CASSNDRNYGYTF.

The CDR3 sequence: CASSELGGYTEAFF. CDR3 in DNA: TGTGCCAGCAGTGAATTAGGGGGATACACTGAAGCTTTCTTT. J is TRBJ1-1 and V is TRBV25-1; tentatively, D is TRBD1 (6 bases). The CDR3 spans 14 residues. Trimming left V 1 base short and J 3 bases short, with 9 bases between. Germline V lookup: CDR1 MGHDK, CDR2 SYGVNS.

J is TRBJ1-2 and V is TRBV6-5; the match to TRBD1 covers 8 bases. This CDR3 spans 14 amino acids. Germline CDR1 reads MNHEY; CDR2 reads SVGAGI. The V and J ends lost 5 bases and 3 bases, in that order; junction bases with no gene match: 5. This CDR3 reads CASSPAQGDYGYTF. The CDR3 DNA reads TGTGCCAGCAGTCCGGCACAGGGGGACTATGGCTACACCTTC.

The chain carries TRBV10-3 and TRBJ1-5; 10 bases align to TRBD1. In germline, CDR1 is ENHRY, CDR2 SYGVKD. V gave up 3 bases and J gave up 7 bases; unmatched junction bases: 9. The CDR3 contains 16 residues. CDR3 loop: CAISDVLGQGDQPQHF. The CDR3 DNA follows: TGTGCCATCAGTGACGTCCTAGGACAGGGGGACCAGCCCCAGCATTTT.

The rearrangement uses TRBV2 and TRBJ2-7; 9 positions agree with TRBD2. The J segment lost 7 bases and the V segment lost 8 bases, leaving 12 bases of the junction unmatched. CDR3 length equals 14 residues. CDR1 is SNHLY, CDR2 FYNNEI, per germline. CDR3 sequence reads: CASRAGGAGREQYF. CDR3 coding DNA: TGTGCCAGCCGCGCGGGGGGGGCTGGTCGGGAGCAGTACTTC. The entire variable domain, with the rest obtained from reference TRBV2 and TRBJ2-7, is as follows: EPEVTQTPSHQVTQMGQEVILRCVPISNHLYFYWYRQILGQKVEFLVSFYNNEISEKSEIFDDQFSVERPDGSNFTLKIRSTKLEDSAMYFCASRAGGAGREQYFGPGTRLTVT.

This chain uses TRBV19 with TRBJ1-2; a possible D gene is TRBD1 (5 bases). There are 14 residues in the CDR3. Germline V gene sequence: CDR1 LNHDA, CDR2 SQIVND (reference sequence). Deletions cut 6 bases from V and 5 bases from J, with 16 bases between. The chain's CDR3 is CASRPGNRIYGYTF. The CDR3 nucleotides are TGTGCCAGTAGACCTGGGAACAGGATATATGGCTACACCTTC.

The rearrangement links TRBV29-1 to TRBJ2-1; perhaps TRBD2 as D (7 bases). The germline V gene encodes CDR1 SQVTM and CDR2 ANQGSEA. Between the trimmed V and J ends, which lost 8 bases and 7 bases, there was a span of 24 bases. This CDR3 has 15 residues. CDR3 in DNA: TGCAGCATGAAAAGCACTCCAGAGGGGGGGAATGAGCAGTTCTTC. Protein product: CSMKSTPEGGNEQFF.

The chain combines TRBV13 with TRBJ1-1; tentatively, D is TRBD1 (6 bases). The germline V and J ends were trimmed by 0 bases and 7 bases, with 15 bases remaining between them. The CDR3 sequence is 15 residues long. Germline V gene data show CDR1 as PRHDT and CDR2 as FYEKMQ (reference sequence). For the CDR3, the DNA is TGTGCCAGCAGCTTAGGAGGGTTCCTCAGGGGTGAAGCTTTCTTT. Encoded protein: CASSLGGFLRGEAFF.

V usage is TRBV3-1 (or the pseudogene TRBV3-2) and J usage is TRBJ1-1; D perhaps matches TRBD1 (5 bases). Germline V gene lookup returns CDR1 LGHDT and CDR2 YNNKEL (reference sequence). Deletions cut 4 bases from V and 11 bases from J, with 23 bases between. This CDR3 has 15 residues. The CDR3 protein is CASSPRISGGGRAFF. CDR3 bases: TGTGCCAGCAGCCCCCGGATAAGTGGGGGGGGTAGGGCTTTCTTT.

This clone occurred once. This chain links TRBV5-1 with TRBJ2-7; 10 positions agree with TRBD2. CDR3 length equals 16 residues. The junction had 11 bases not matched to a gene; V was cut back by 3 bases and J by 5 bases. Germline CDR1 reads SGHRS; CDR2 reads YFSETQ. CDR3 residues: CASSSLTSGAGNEQYF. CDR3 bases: TGCGCCAGCAGCTCCCTTACTAGCGGGGCGGGGAACGAGCAGTACTTC.

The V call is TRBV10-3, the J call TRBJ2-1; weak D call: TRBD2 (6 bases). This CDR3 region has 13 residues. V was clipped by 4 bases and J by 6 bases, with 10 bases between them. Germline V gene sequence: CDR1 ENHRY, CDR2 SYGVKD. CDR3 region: CAISGNGSNEQFF. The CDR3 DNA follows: TGTGCCATCAGTGGAAACGGGAGCAATGAGCAGTTCTTC.

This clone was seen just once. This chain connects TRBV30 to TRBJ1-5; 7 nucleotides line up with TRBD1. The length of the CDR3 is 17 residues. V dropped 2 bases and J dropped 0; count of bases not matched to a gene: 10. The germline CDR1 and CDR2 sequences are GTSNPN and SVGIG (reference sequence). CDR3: CAWSPARGTYSNQPQHF. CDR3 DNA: TGTGCCTGGAGTCCTGCCAGGGGGACTTATAGCAATCAGCCCCAGCATTTT.